The rows below give T cell receptor beta chains drawn from one sample of a study of cytomegalovirus exposure and HLA in healthy donors. Clones were sequenced by immunoSEQ multiplex PCR, and TCRdb holds only the in-frame ones, with some missing. The sample comprises some 190,000 clones, around 82% of which are singletons, and around 1.9% rests with the top ten. The specimen was PBMCs. These receptors were collected from a man aged 18-30 years in good health and CMV-seronegative. CDR3s include the opening cysteine and the closing phenylalanine or tryptophan. D genes are given only for firm matches. Some rows have no size entry. The others give once, few or many, or a class for an expanded clone.

abundance: .
d_gene: TRBD2
j_gene: TRBJ2-3
v_gene: TRBV5-6
CDR3aa: CASSLELADTDTQYF
CDR3nt: TGTGCCAGCAGCTTGGAACTAGCGGACACAGATACGCAGTATTTT

abundance: .
d_gene: .
j_gene: TRBJ1-4
v_gene: TRBV6-6
CDR3aa: CASSYDRFETNEKLFF
CDR3nt: TGTGCCAGCAGTTACGACAGGTTCGAAACTAATGAAAAACTGTTTTTT

abundance: .
d_gene: .
j_gene: TRBJ1-5
v_gene: TRBV7-9
CDR3aa: CASSQSTGSQPQHF
CDR3nt: TGTGCCAGCAGCCAATCCACAGGGAGTCAGCCCCAGCATTTT

abundance: once
d_gene: TRBD1
j_gene: TRBJ1-2
v_gene: TRBV18
CDR3aa: CASSPVGQGYGYTF
CDR3nt: TGTGCCAGCTCACCAGTGGGACAGGGGTATGGCTACACCTTC

abundance: .
d_gene: .
j_gene: TRBJ1-1
v_gene: TRBV5-1
CDR3aa: CASSLGGWYGTEAFF
CDR3nt: TGCGCCAGCAGCTTGGGCGGGTGGTACGGCACTGAAGCTTTCTTT

abundance: .
d_gene: .
j_gene: TRBJ2-7
v_gene: TRBV4-1
CDR3aa: CASSQAGGLQYF
CDR3nt: TGCGCCAGCAGCCAAGCAGGCGGACTCCAGTACTTC

abundance: .
d_gene: TRBD1
j_gene: TRBJ1-3
v_gene: TRBV7-6
CDR3aa: CASSLVHPRTGSGNTIYF
CDR3nt: TGTGCCAGCAGCTTAGTTCACCCCCGGACAGGCTCTGGAAACACCATATATTTT

abundance: .
d_gene: TRBD2
j_gene: TRBJ2-5
v_gene: TRBV9
CDR3aa: CASSVGVTSRETQYF
CDR3nt: TGTGCCAGCAGCGTAGGAGTGACTAGCCGCGAGACCCAGTACTTC

abundance: few
d_gene: TRBD2
j_gene: TRBJ2-3
v_gene: TRBV5-4
CDR3aa: CASSWEGDTQYF
CDR3nt: TGTGCCAGCAGCTGGGAGGGGGATACGCAGTATTTT

abundance: few
d_gene: .
j_gene: TRBJ2-5
v_gene: TRBV7-2
CDR3aa: CASTRSGGLETQYF
CDR3nt: TGTGCCAGCACACGGAGTGGAGGGTTGGAGACCCAGTACTTC

abundance: .
d_gene: TRBD2
j_gene: TRBJ2-6
v_gene: TRBV7-7
CDR3aa: CASSSGLAGANSGANVLTF
CDR3nt: TGTGCTAGCAGCTCGGGACTAGCGGGGGCCAACTCTGGGGCCAACGTCCTGACTTTC

abundance: .
d_gene: TRBD1
j_gene: TRBJ1-2
v_gene: TRBV7-2
CDR3aa: CASSLNMGQSGGYTF
CDR3nt: TGTGCCAGCAGCTTAAATATGGGACAGTCGGGTGGCTACACCTTC

abundance: .
d_gene: .
j_gene: TRBJ2-3
v_gene: TRBV15
CDR3aa: CATSPQTDTQYF
CDR3nt: TGTGCCACCAGCCCCCAAACAGATACGCAGTATTTT

abundance: .
d_gene: .
j_gene: TRBJ2-5
v_gene: TRBV27
CDR3aa: CASSSAGIQETQYF
CDR3nt: TGTGCCAGCAGCTCGGCGGGTATCCAAGAGACCCAGTACTTC

abundance: .
d_gene: .
j_gene: TRBJ1-1
v_gene: TRBV13
CDR3aa: CASSLVGANTEAFF
CDR3nt: TGTGCCAGCAGCTTAGTTGGGGCGAACACTGAAGCTTTCTTT

abundance: few
d_gene: TRBD1
j_gene: TRBJ1-1
v_gene: TRBV5-4
CDR3aa: CASSSDRGRGAFF
CDR3nt: TGTGCCAGCAGCTCCGACAGGGGGCGGGGGGCTTTCTTT

abundance: once
d_gene: .
j_gene: TRBJ1-2
v_gene: TRBV9
CDR3aa: CASSVGQGYGYTF
CDR3nt: TGTGCCAGCAGCGTAGGGCAGGGCTATGGCTACACCTTC

abundance: few
d_gene: TRBD2
j_gene: TRBJ2-7
v_gene: TRBV4-3
CDR3aa: CASSQDSGGWGLLREQYF
CDR3nt: TGCGCCAGCAGCCAAGACTCCGGCGGATGGGGACTACTGCGGGAGCAGTACTTC

abundance: .
d_gene: .
j_gene: TRBJ1-6
v_gene: TRBV4-1
CDR3aa: CASSQETVNSPLHF
CDR3nt: TGCGCCAGCAGCCAAGAAACAGTAAATTCACCCCTCCACTTT

abundance: once
d_gene: .
j_gene: TRBJ2-3
v_gene: TRBV4-3
CDR3aa: CASSQGRGRSTDTQYF
CDR3nt: TGCGCCAGCAGCCAAGGCAGGGGCCGTAGCACAGATACGCAGTATTTT

abundance: once
d_gene: .
j_gene: TRBJ1-5
v_gene: TRBV5-1
CDR3aa: CASSLGQDNQPQHF
CDR3nt: TGCGCCAGCAGCTTGGGGCAGGACAATCAGCCCCAGCATTTT

abundance: once
d_gene: .
j_gene: TRBJ1-2
v_gene: TRBV27
CDR3aa: CASRFTGRANYGYTF
CDR3nt: TGTGCCAGCAGATTCACAGGCCGAGCTAACTATGGCTACACCTTC

abundance: few
d_gene: .
j_gene: TRBJ1-2
v_gene: TRBV18
CDR3aa: CASSPNKEDYTF
CDR3nt: TGTGCCAGCTCACCAAACAAAGAAGACTACACCTTC

abundance: .
d_gene: TRBD2
j_gene: TRBJ2-3
v_gene: TRBV7-3
CDR3aa: CASSLKLAGGTDRGGDTQYF
CDR3nt: TGTGCCAGCAGCTTAAAACTAGCGGGAGGGACCGATAGAGGGGGAGATACGCAGTATTTT

abundance: .
d_gene: TRBD2
j_gene: TRBJ2-1
v_gene: TRBV28
CDR3aa: CASSNPGLSSNEQFF
CDR3nt: TGTGCCAGCAGTAACCCGGGACTATCCTCCAATGAGCAGTTCTTC

abundance: once
d_gene: .
j_gene: TRBJ2-5
v_gene: TRBV19
CDR3aa: CASRSGRGEETQYF
CDR3nt: TGTGCCAGTAGGTCCGGCCGGGGAGAAGAGACCCAGTACTTC

abundance: .
d_gene: TRBD1
j_gene: TRBJ1-2
v_gene: TRBV6-6
CDR3aa: CASVDRVYGYTF
CDR3nt: TGTGCCAGCGTAGACAGGGTTTATGGCTACACCTTC

abundance: once
d_gene: TRBD1
j_gene: TRBJ1-3
v_gene: TRBV2
CDR3aa: CAREVGQNSGNTIYF
CDR3nt: TGTGCCAGGGAAGTGGGACAGAACTCTGGAAACACCATATATTTT

abundance: .
d_gene: .
j_gene: TRBJ1-5
v_gene: TRBV6-5
CDR3aa: CASSYSIYQPQHF
CDR3nt: TGTGCCAGCAGTTACTCTATATATCAGCCCCAGCATTTT

abundance: .
d_gene: .
j_gene: TRBJ2-7
v_gene: TRBV7-3
CDR3aa: CASSLTRDYEQYF
CDR3nt: TGTGCCAGCAGCTTAACTCGGGACTACGAGCAGTACTTC

abundance: .
d_gene: TRBD1
j_gene: TRBJ1-4
v_gene: TRBV6-6
CDR3aa: CASTSGQGTTNEKLFF
CDR3nt: TGTGCCAGCACCTCGGGACAGGGGACAACTAATGAAAAACTGTTTTTT

abundance: .
d_gene: .
j_gene: TRBJ2-1
v_gene: TRBV7-2
CDR3aa: CASSHDFHEQFF
CDR3nt: TGTGCCAGCAGTCACGACTTTCATGAGCAGTTCTTC

abundance: .
d_gene: TRBD2
j_gene: TRBJ2-3
v_gene: TRBV11-2
CDR3aa: CASSLTSGKAQYF
CDR3nt: TGTGCCAGCAGCTTAACTAGCGGGAAGGCCCAGTATTTT

abundance: .
d_gene: .
j_gene: TRBJ1-3
v_gene: TRBV13
CDR3aa: CASSFLTAPTGNTTYF
CDR3nt: TGTGCCAGCAGCTTTTTGACAGCTCCGACTGGAAACACCACATATTTT

abundance: once
d_gene: .
j_gene: TRBJ2-6
v_gene: TRBV4-3
CDR3aa: CASSQDRRGGANVLTF
CDR3nt: TGCGCCAGCAGCCAAGATCGGAGGGGTGGGGCCAACGTCCTGACTTTC

abundance: once
d_gene: TRBD2
j_gene: TRBJ2-5
v_gene: TRBV4-1
CDR3aa: CASSQDPAGGWTQYF
CDR3nt: TGCGCCAGCAGCCAAGACCCGGCGGGAGGGTGGACCCAGTACTTC

abundance: .
d_gene: .
j_gene: TRBJ1-2
v_gene: TRBV7-9
CDR3aa: CASGTGGGFYGYTF
CDR3nt: TGTGCCAGCGGCACGGGGGGCGGGTTCTATGGCTACACCTTC

abundance: once
d_gene: TRBD1
j_gene: TRBJ2-7
v_gene: TRBV7-9
CDR3aa: CASSLLTGTGGSYEQYF
CDR3nt: TGTGCCAGCAGCTTATTGACCGGGACAGGGGGCTCCTACGAGCAGTACTTC

abundance: .
d_gene: TRBD1
j_gene: TRBJ1-1
v_gene: TRBV11-2
CDR3aa: CASSLSQGGGTEAFF
CDR3nt: TGTGCCAGCAGCTTATCACAGGGGGGCGGCACTGAAGCTTTCTTT

abundance: .
d_gene: TRBD1
j_gene: TRBJ1-2
v_gene: TRBV25-1
CDR3aa: CASSSTGENGYTF
CDR3nt: TGTGCCAGCAGCTCGACAGGGGAGAACGGCTACACCTTC

abundance: .
d_gene: .
j_gene: TRBJ2-7
v_gene: TRBV6-5
CDR3aa: CASSPTWSGSYEQYF
CDR3nt: TGTGCCAGCAGTCCGACATGGTCCGGTAGCTACGAGCAGTACTTC

abundance: few
d_gene: TRBD1
j_gene: TRBJ2-7
v_gene: TRBV5-4
CDR3aa: CASSLAYRGSYEQYF
CDR3nt: TGTGCCAGCAGCTTGGCGTACAGGGGGTCCTACGAGCAGTACTTC

abundance: .
d_gene: TRBD2
j_gene: TRBJ2-1
v_gene: TRBV9
CDR3aa: CASSAGTSGLPNEQFF
CDR3nt: TGTGCCAGCAGCGCTGGGACTAGCGGTCTACCGAATGAGCAGTTCTTC

abundance: .
d_gene: .
j_gene: TRBJ2-4
v_gene: TRBV19
CDR3aa: CASCDSGRLAKNIQYF
CDR3nt: TGTGCCAGCTGTGATAGCGGAAGACTAGCCAAAAACATTCAGTACTTC

abundance: .
d_gene: TRBD1
j_gene: TRBJ1-2
v_gene: TRBV27
CDR3aa: CASSPRDRGPVAGYTF
CDR3nt: TGTGCCAGCAGTCCACGGGACAGGGGGCCAGTGGCGGGCTACACCTTC

abundance: .
d_gene: .
j_gene: TRBJ1-1
v_gene: TRBV19
CDR3aa: CASSRGGDTEAFF
CDR3nt: TGTGCCAGTAGCAGGGGTGGCGACACTGAAGCTTTCTTT

abundance: few
d_gene: TRBD2
j_gene: TRBJ2-1
v_gene: TRBV18
CDR3aa: CASSPPRLAGGLLSYNEQFF
CDR3nt: TGTGCCAGCTCACCCCCCCGACTAGCGGGGGGACTTCTCTCCTACAATGAGCAGTTCTTC

abundance: .
d_gene: .
j_gene: TRBJ2-5
v_gene: TRBV6-4
CDR3aa: CASMDRERETQYF
CDR3nt: TGTGCCAGCATGGACAGAGAGCGAGAGACCCAGTACTTC

abundance: .
d_gene: TRBD1
j_gene: TRBJ2-7
v_gene: TRBV5-1
CDR3aa: CASSVTGSGEQYF
CDR3nt: TGCGCCAGCAGCGTGACAGGGTCTGGCGAGCAGTACTTC

abundance: .
d_gene: .
j_gene: TRBJ2-5
v_gene: TRBV7-6
CDR3aa: CASSGMSRETQYF
CDR3nt: TGTGCCAGCAGTGGAATGTCGAGGGAGACCCAGTACTTC

abundance: .
d_gene: .
j_gene: TRBJ1-6
v_gene: TRBV5-4
CDR3aa: CASSLEGSKRGRNSPLHF
CDR3nt: TGTGCCAGCAGCTTGGAGGGCTCCAAGCGGGGTCGTAATTCACCCCTCCACTTT

abundance: few
d_gene: .
j_gene: TRBJ2-7
v_gene: TRBV14
CDR3aa: CASSQGEFWGGTYEQYF
CDR3nt: TGTGCCAGCAGCCAAGGGGAGTTTTGGGGTGGGACCTACGAGCAGTACTTC

abundance: once
d_gene: TRBD1
j_gene: TRBJ1-1
v_gene: TRBV7-9
CDR3aa: CSSSFARDRNTEAFF
CDR3nt: TGTTCCAGCAGCTTTGCCAGGGACAGGAACACTGAAGCTTTCTTT

abundance: .
d_gene: .
j_gene: TRBJ2-5
v_gene: TRBV19
CDR3aa: CASSKGGTRQETQYF
CDR3nt: TGTGCCAGTAGTAAAGGAGGGACTCGTCAAGAGACCCAGTACTTC

abundance: .
d_gene: TRBD2
j_gene: TRBJ2-1
v_gene: TRBV7-2
CDR3aa: CASSLAGGSPNEQFF
CDR3nt: TGTGCCAGCAGCTTAGCGGGAGGGTCGCCCAATGAGCAGTTCTTC

abundance: once
d_gene: TRBD1
j_gene: TRBJ1-2
v_gene: TRBV5-6
CDR3aa: CASSLPDRAVNYGYTF
CDR3nt: TGTGCCAGCAGCTTGCCCGACAGGGCCGTTAACTATGGCTACACCTTC

abundance: .
d_gene: TRBD1
j_gene: TRBJ2-2
v_gene: TRBV9
CDR3aa: CASSATGTANTGELFF
CDR3nt: TGTGCCAGCAGCGCGACGGGGACAGCGAACACCGGGGAGCTGTTTTTT

abundance: .
d_gene: TRBD1
j_gene: TRBJ2-7
v_gene: TRBV9
CDR3aa: CASSMRPGQGRYEQYF
CDR3nt: TGTGCCAGCAGCATGCGTCCGGGACAGGGACGCTACGAGCAGTACTTC

abundance: few
d_gene: .
j_gene: TRBJ2-3
v_gene: TRBV25-1
CDR3aa: CASSDLRPREGQYF
CDR3nt: TGTGCCAGCAGTGATCTCCGGCCACGGGAAGGGCAGTATTTT

abundance: .
d_gene: TRBD1
j_gene: TRBJ1-2
v_gene: TRBV13
CDR3aa: CASSSQGAHGYTF
CDR3nt: TGTGCCAGCAGCTCCCAGGGGGCGCATGGCTACACCTTC